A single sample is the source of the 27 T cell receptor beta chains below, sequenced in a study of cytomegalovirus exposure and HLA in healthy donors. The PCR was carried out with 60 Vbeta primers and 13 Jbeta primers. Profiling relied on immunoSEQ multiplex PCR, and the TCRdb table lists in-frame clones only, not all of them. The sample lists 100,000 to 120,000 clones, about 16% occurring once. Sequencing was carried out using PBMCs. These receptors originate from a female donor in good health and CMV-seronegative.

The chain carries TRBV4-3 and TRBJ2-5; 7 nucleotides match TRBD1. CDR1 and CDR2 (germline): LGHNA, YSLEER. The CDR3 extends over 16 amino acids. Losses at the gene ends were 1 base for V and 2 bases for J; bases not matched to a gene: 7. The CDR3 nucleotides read TGCGCCAGCAGCCAAGGGGGCCGACAGGGACAAGAGACCCAGTACTTC. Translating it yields CASSQGGRQGQETQYF.

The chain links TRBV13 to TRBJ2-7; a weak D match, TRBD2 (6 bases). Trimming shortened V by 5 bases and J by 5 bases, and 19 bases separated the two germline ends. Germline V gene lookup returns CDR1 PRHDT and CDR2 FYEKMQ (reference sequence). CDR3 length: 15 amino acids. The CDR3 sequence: CASSPSGTLLDEQYF. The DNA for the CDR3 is TGTGCCAGCAGCCCCTCCGGGACTCTGCTCGACGAGCAGTACTTC.

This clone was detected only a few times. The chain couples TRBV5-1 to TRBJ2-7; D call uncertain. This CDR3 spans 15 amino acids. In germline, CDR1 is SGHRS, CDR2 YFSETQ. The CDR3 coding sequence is TGCTCCCCCTTCAGAAGGCAGGCCTTCTCCTACGAGCAGTACTTC. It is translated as CSPFRRQAFSYEQYF.

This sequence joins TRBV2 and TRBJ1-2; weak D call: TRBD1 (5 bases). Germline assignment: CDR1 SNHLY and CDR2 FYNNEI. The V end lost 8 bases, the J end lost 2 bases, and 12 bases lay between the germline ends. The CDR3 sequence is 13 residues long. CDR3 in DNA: TGTGCCAGCTCCGGAACAGGAAACTATGGCTACACCTTC. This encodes CASSGTGNYGYTF. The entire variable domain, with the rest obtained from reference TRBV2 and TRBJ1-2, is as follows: EPEVTQTPSHQVTQMGQEVILRCVPISNHLYFYWYRQILGQKVEFLVSFYNNEISEKSEIFDDQFSVERPDGSNFTLKIRSTKLEDSAMYFCASSGTGNYGYTFGSGTRLTVV.

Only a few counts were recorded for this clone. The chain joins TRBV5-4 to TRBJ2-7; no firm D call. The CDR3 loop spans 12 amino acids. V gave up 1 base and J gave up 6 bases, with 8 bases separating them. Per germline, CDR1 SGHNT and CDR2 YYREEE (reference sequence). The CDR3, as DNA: TGTGCCAGCAGCTTGCAGCGCTCCGAGCAGTACTTC. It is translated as CASSLQRSEQYF.

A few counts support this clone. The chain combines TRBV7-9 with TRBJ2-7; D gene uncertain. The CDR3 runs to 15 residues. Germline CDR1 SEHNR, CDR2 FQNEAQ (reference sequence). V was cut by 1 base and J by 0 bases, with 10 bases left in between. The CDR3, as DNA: TGTGCCAGCAGCTTAGGACATTCTTACTCCTACGAGCAGTACTTC. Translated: CASSLGHSYSYEQYF.

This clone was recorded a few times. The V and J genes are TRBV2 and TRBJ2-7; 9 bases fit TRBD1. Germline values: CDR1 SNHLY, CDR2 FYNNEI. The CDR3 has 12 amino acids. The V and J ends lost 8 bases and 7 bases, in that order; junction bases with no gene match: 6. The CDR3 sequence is CASAGTGREQYF. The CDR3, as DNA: TGTGCCAGCGCCGGGACAGGGAGAGAGCAGTACTTC.

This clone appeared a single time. In DNA form, the CDR3 reads TGTGCCAGCAGTTACCCGATGGGGGGATACAATGAGCAGTTCTTC. It codes for CASSYPMGGYNEQFF. The rearrangement joins TRBV6-5 to TRBJ2-1, with TRBD2 as a possible D gene (6 bases). Trimming cost V 2 bases and J 4 bases, with 12 bases left between them. This CDR3 comprises 15 residues. The germline CDR1 and CDR2 sequences are MNHEY and SVGAGI.

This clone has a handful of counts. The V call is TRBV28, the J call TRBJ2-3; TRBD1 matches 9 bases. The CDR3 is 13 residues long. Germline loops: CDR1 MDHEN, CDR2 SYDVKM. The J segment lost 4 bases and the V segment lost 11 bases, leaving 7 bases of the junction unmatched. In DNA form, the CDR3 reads TGTGCCCTTAGGCGGACAGGGGCAGATACGCAGTATTTT. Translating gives CALRRTGADTQYF.

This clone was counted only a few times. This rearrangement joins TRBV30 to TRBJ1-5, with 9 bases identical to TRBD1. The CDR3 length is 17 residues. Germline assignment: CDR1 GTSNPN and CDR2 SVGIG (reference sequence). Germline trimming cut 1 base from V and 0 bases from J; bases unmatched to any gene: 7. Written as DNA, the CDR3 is TGTGCCTGGAGTGCCGAGACAGGGGGAGTTAGCAATCAGCCCCAGCATTTT. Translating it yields CAWSAETGGVSNQPQHF.

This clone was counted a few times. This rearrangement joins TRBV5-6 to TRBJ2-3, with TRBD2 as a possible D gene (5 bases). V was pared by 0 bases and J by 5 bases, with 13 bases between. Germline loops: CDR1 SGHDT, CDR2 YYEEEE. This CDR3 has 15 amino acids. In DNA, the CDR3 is TGTGCCAGCAGCTTGGTTTCGGGGTGGGGAGATACGCAGTATTTT. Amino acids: CASSLVSGWGDTQYF. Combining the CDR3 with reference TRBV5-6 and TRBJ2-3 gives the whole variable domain DAGVTQSPTHLIKTRGQQVTLRCSPKSGHDTVSWYQQALGQGPQFIFQYYEEEERQRGNFPDRFSGHQFPNYSSELNVNALLLGDSALYLCASSLVSGWGDTQYFGPGTRLTVL.

Here the CDR3 reads CASSEISVSGNTIYF. The CDR3 DNA follows: TGTGCCAGTTCCGAGATTTCCGTCTCTGGAAACACCATATATTTT. The chain uses TRBV7-9 and TRBJ1-3; D gene ambiguous. CDR1 and CDR2 (germline): SEHNR, FQNEAQ (reference sequence). The CDR3 has 15 residues. Trimming left V 9 bases short and J 0 bases short, with 15 bases between.

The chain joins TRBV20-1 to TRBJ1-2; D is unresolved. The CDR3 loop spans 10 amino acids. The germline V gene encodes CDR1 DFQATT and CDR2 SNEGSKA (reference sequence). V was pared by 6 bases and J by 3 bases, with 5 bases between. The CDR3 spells CSAYDYGYTF. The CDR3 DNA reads TGCAGTGCCTACGACTATGGCTACACCTTC.

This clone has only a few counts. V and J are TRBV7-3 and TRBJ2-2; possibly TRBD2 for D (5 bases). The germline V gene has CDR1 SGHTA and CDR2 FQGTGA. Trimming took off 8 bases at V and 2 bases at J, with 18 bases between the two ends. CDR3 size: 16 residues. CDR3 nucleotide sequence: TGTGCCAGCTCTGGCGCGGGCCCTTTAAACACCGGGGAGCTGTTTTTT. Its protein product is CASSGAGPLNTGELFF.

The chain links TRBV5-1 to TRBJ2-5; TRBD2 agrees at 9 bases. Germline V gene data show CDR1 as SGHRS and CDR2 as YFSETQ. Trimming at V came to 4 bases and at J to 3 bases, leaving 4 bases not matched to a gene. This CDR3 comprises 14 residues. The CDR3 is CASSKLAGEETQYF. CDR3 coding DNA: TGCGCCAGCAGCAAATTAGCGGGGGAAGAGACCCAGTACTTC.

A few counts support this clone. The CDR3 nucleotides are TGTGCCAGCAGCATCGACAGGGGTAATCAGCCCCAGCATTTT. It is translated as CASSIDRGNQPQHF. The chain links TRBV7-8 to TRBJ1-5; 8 nucleotides line up with TRBD1. This CDR3 spans 14 amino acids. CDR1 SGHVS and CDR2 FQNEAQ come from the germline V gene. Germline trimming cut 5 bases from V and 4 bases from J; bases unmatched to any gene: 4.

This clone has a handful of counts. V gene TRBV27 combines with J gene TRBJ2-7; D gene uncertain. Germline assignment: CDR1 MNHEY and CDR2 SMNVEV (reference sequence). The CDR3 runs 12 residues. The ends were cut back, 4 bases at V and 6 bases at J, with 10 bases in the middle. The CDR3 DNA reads TGTGCCAGCAGTTCCCCACCGGGCGAGCAGTACTTC. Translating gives CASSSPPGEQYF.

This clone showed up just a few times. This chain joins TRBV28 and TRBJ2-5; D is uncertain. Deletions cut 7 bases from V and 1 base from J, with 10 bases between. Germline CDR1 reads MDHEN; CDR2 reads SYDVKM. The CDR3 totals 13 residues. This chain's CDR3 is CASNVAAQETQYF. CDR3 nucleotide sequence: TGTGCCAGCAATGTGGCGGCCCAAGAGACCCAGTACTTC.

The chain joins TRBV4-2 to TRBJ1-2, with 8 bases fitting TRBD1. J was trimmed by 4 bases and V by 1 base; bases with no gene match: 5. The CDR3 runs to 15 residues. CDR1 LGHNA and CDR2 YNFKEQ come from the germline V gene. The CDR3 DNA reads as TGTGCCAGCAGCCAAGGATCAGGACAGGGCTATGGCTACACCTTC. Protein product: CASSQGSGQGYGYTF.

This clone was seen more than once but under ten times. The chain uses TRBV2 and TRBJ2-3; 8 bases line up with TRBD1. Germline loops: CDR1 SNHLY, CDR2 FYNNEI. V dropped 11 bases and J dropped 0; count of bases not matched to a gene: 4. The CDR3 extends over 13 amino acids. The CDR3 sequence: CAGGQGSTDTQYF. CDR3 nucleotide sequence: TGTGCCGGAGGACAGGGTAGCACAGATACGCAGTATTTT.

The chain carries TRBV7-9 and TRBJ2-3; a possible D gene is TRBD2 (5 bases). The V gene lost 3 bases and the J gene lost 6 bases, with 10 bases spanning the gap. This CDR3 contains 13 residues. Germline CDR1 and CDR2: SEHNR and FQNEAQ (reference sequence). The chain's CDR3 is CASSLDWTDTQYF. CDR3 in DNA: TGTGCCAGCAGCTTGGACTGGACCGATACGCAGTATTTT.

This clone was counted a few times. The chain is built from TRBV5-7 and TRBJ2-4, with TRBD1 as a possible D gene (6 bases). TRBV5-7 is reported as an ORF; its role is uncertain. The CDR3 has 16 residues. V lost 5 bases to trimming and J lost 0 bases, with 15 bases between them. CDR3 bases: TGTGCCAGCAGAAGCACAGGGTCCTTAGCCAAAAACATTCAGTACTTC. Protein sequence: CASRSTGSLAKNIQYF.

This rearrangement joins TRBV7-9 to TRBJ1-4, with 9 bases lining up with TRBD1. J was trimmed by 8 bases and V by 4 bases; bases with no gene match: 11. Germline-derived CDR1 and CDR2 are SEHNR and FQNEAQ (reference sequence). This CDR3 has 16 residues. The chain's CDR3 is CASSSPGQGHREKLFF. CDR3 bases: TGTGCCAGCAGCTCCCCGGGACAGGGCCATCGGGAAAAACTGTTTTTT.

CDR3 bases: TGTGCCAGCAGCTTGGGACAGGCAGATACGCAGTATTTT. Protein: CASSLGQADTQYF. The gene calls are TRBV5-4 and TRBJ2-3; weak D call: TRBD1 (6 bases). CDR1 and CDR2 from the germline V gene are SGHNT and YYREEE (reference sequence). Trimming removed 0 bases from V and 4 bases from J, with 6 bases in between. The CDR3 consists of 13 residues.

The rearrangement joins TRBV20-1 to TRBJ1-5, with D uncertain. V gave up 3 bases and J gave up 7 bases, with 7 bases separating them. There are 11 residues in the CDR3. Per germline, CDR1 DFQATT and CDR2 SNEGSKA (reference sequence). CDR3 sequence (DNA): TGCAGTGCTAGGGGAGGCCAGCCCCAGCATTTT. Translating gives CSARGGQPQHF.

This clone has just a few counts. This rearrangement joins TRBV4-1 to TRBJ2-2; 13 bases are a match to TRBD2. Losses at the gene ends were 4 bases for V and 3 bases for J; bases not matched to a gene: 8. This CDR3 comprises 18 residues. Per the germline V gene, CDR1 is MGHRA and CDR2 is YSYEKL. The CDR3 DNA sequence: TGCGCCAGCAGCCGAGGACTAGCGGGGGCCGGGGACACCGGGGAGCTGTTTTTT. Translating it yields CASSRGLAGAGDTGELFF.

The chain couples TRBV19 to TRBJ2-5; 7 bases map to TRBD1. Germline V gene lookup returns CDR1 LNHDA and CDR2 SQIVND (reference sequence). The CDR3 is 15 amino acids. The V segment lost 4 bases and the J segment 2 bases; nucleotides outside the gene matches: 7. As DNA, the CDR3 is TGTGCCAGTAGTAGGTCCGGGACAGCACAAGAGACCCAGTACTTC. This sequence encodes CASSRSGTAQETQYF.